This TCR beta chain was obtained from a study of T cell responses to AZD1222 COVID-19 vaccine. Study-level results: Baseline serostatus was positive in only a handful of AZD1222 recipients. Nearly half of the spike-specific TCRs reportedly recognize variant regions that carry no mutations.

The data were produced by immunoSEQ multiplex PCR, yet TCRdb's version contains in-frame clones alone and is incomplete. There are some 48,000 clones in the sample; around 86% occur only once, and 6.5% to 8.5% lies in the top ten. Deletions cut 5 bases from V and 0 bases from J, with 12 bases between. The CDR3 covers 15 residues. Per the germline V gene, CDR1 is KGHDR and CDR2 is SFDVKD. Worth noting for this clone: The antigen remains undetermined.

The V and J genes are TRBV24-1 and TRBJ1-2; possibly TRBD1 for D (5 bases). Specimen: peripheral blood, collected 28 days after the second AZD1222 dose. The source of this sequence is an adult who received the AZD1222 COVID-19 vaccine. The CDR3 DNA is TGTGCCACCAGTGCCACAGGAGGTGCTAACTATGGCTACACCTTC. It encodes CATSATGGANYGYTF.